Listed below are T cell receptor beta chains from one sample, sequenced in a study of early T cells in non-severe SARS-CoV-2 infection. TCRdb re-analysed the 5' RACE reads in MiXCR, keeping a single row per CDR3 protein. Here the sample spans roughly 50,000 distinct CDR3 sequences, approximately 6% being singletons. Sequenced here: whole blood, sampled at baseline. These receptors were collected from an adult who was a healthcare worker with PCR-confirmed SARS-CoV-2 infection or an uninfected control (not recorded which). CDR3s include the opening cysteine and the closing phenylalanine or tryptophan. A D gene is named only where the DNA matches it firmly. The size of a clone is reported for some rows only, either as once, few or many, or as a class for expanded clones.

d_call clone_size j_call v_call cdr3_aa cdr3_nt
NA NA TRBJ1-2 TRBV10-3 CAISDSINYGYTF TGTGCCATCAGTGATAGCATTAACTATGGCTACACCTTC
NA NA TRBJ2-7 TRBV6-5 CASSRQSSYEQYF TGTGCCAGCAGTAGACAGAGCTCCTACGAGCAGTACTTC
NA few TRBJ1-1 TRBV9 CASSFSGKNTEAFF TGTGCCAGCAGCTTTTCCGGGAAAAACACTGAAGCTTTCTTT
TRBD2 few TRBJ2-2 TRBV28 CASSSSSGKTGELFF TGTGCCAGCAGTTCATCTAGCGGGAAGACCGGGGAGCTGTTTTTT
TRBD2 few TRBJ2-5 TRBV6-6 CASSYSGEGRKTQYF TGTGCCAGCAGTTACTCGGGGGAGGGTAGGAAGACCCAGTACTTC
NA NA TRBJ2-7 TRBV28 CASRRDSVSYEQYF TGTGCCAGCAGGCGGGACAGCGTCTCCTACGAGCAGTACTTC
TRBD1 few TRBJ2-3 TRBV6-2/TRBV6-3 CASSYTYPGQVPTDTQYF TGTGCCAGCAGTTACACTTATCCGGGACAGGTTCCCACAGATACGCAGTATTTT
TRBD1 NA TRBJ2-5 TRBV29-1 CSVRDRGKETQYF TGCAGCGTTCGGGACAGGGGGAAAGAGACCCAGTACTTC
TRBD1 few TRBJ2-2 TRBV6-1 CASDRGNTGELFF TGTGCCAGTGACAGGGGGAACACCGGGGAGCTGTTTTTT
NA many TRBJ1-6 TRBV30 CAQRLDRTNSPLHF TGTGCCCAAAGGCTGGACCGGACTAATTCACCCCTCCACTTT
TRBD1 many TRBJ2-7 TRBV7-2 CASSATGGSSYEQYF TGTGCCAGCAGCGCAACAGGGGGGAGCTCCTACGAGCAGTACTTC
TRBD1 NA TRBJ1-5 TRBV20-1 CSARVGTGSEPQHF TGCAGTGCTAGAGTTGGGACAGGATCAGAGCCCCAGCATTTT
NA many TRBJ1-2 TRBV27 CASWYGYTF TGTGCCAGTTGGTATGGCTACACCTTC
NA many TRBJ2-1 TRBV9 CASSVATGENGEQFF TGTGCCAGCAGCGTAGCTACGGGGGAGAACGGCGAGCAGTTCTTC
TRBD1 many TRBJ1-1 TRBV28 CASRGDRGTSEAFF TGTGCCAGCAGGGGGGACAGGGGGACGTCGGAAGCTTTCTTT
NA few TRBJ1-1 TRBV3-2 CASSQDPAGCEAFF TGTGCCAGCAGCCAAGATCCGGCGGGTTGTGAAGCTTTCTTT
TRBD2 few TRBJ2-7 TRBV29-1 CSVVDSGQLLRYF TGCAGCGTTGTCGATAGCGGGCAACTGCTTCGTTACTTC
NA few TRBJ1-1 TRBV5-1 CASSLSNSEAFF TGCGCCAGCAGCTTGTCTAACAGTGAAGCTTTCTTT
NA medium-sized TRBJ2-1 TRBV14 CASSPWSGEQFF TGTGCCAGCAGCCCGTGGTCCGGTGAGCAGTTCTTC
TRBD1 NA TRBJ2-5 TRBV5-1 CASRDRGKETQYF TGCGCCAGCAGGGACAGGGGAAAAGAGACCCAGTACTTC
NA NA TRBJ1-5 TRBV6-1 CASSLAQQVYQPQHF TGTGCCAGCAGCTTGGCCCAACAGGTGTATCAGCCCCAGCATTTT
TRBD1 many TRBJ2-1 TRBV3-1 CASSQVGQIYF TGTGCCAGCAGCCAAGTGGGACAGATCTACTTC
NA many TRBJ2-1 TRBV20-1 CSASVDPPFVLFSYNEQFF TGCAGTGCTAGTGTAGACCCTCCTTTCGTTCTTTTCTCCTACAATGAGCAGTTCTTC
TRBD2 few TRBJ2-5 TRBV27 CASRFKLASGETQYF TGTGCCAGCAGATTCAAACTAGCGAGCGGAGAGACCCAGTACTTC
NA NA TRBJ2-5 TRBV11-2 CASSLVGLKTPQETQYF TGTGCCAGCAGCTTAGTAGGGCTAAAGACCCCACAAGAGACCCAGTACTTC
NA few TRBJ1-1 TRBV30 CAWSRPGVRTEAFF TGTGCCTGGAGTAGGCCAGGGGTGAGGACTGAAGCTTTCTTT
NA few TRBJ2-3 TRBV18 CASSPPVPDTQYF TGTGCCAGCTCACCACCCGTGCCAGATACGCAGTATTTT
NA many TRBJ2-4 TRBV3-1 CASSPDQRNIQYF TGTGCCAGCAGCCCGGATCAAAGGAACATTCAGTACTTC
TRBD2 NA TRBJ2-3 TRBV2 CASSEAPGLAGEALDTQYF TGTGCCAGCAGTGAAGCGCCCGGACTAGCGGGCGAAGCTCTAGATACGCAGTATTTT
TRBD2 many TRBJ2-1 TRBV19 CASSSGTSGEQFF TGTGCCAGTAGTAGCGGGACTAGCGGGGAGCAGTTCTTC
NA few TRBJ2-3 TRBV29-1 CSVEGAADTQYF TGCAGCGTTGAAGGTGCGGCAGATACGCAGTATTTT
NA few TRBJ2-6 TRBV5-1 CASSLTGKTGANVLTF TGCGCCAGCAGCCTTACCGGGAAAACTGGGGCCAACGTCCTGACTTTC
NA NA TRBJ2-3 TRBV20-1 CSALAQARADTQYF TGCAGTGCTCTAGCCCAGGCCAGGGCAGATACGCAGTATTTT
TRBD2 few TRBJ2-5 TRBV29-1 CSVVGAGEETQYF TGCAGCGTCGTGGGAGCGGGAGAGGAGACCCAGTACTTC
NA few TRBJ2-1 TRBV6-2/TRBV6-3 CASTGSRGRRPLSSYNEQFF TGTGCCAGCACAGGGTCTCGTGGCAGAAGGCCCTTGAGCTCCTACAATGAGCAGTTCTTC
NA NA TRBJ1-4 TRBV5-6 CTSSLIATNEKLFF TGTACCAGCAGCTTGATTGCAACTAATGAAAAACTGTTTTTT
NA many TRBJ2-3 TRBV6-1 CASAWRGVRLVDTQYF TGTGCCAGTGCCTGGCGGGGCGTACGCCTAGTAGATACGCAGTATTTT
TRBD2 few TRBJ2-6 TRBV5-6 CASSLNGLAPSGANVLTF TGTGCCAGCAGCTTGAATGGACTAGCACCATCTGGGGCCAACGTCCTGACTTTC
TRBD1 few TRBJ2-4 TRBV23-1 CASSQSRGSKNIQYF TGCGCCAGCAGTCAGTCCAGGGGGTCCAAAAACATTCAGTACTTC
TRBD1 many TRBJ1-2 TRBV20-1 CSARGHPLDRGYIYGYTF TGCAGTGCTAGAGGACATCCCTTGGACAGGGGATACATCTATGGCTACACCTTC